These T cell receptor beta chains were read from a single sample in a study of long-term antiretroviral therapy in people with HIV. This table comes from immunoSEQ multiplex PCR, and its TCRdb copy is limited to in-frame clones, with some not included. Found here are roughly 24,000 clones, around four fifths of them singletons; the top ten hold 12%. The sample was unsorted PBMCs, taken 1.6 years after starting antiretroviral therapy. Receptors were obtained from a man in his forties or fifties with HIV. Both conserved end residues are part of each CDR3. Each record gives: J gene, clone size, D gene, V gene, CDR3 DNA, CDR3 protein. D genes are given only for firm matches. Clone size appears in some rows only: once, few, many, or a class for an expanded clone.

TRBJ2-1 . . TRBV30 TGTGCCTGGAGTCAGGGAAGGGGGTATGAGCAGTTCTTC CAWSQGRGYEQFF
TRBJ1-1 . . TRBV30 TGTGCCTGGAGGGAGAACACTGAAGCTTTCTTT CAWRENTEAFF
TRBJ2-3 once TRBD2 TRBV5-5 TGTGCCAGCAGTCCCTGGCTAGCGGGAGGCTCAGATACGCAGTATTTT CASSPWLAGGSDTQYF
TRBJ2-7 . TRBD1 TRBV11-2 TGTGCCAGCAGCTTAGGAGGGACAGGGGCGGGGTACGAGCAGTACTTC CASSLGGTGAGYEQYF
TRBJ2-1 . . TRBV20-1 TGCAGTGTTAGGGGGTTCAATGAGCAGTTCTTC CSVRGFNEQFF
TRBJ1-2 few . TRBV6-5 TGTGCCAGCAGTTACGGGGGGGATTACTATGGCTACACCTTC CASSYGGDYYGYTF
TRBJ2-5 . . TRBV7-9 TGTGCCAGCAGCATTCCCACAGAACAAGAGACCCAGTACTTC CASSIPTEQETQYF
TRBJ1-3 . . TRBV9 TGTGCCAGCAGCCTTACCAGGGGTCCTAGTGGAAACACCATATATTTT CASSLTRGPSGNTIYF
TRBJ2-7 . . TRBV9 TGTGCCAGCAGCGCCGGGACTGGGACCTACGAGCAGTACTTC CASSAGTGTYEQYF
TRBJ1-1 once . TRBV6-1 TGTGCCAGCAACTCCCTTATGAACACTGAAGCTTTCTTT CASNSLMNTEAFF
TRBJ2-7 . TRBD2 TRBV7-9 TGTGCCAGCAGCTTTAGCGGGAGCTCGCCCTACGAGCAGTACTTC CASSFSGSSPYEQYF
TRBJ2-3 . . TRBV9 TGTGCCAGCAGCGTAGGATACGGGGTAGTTACAGATACGCAGTATTTT CASSVGYGVVTDTQYF
TRBJ1-5 . . TRBV15 TGTGCCACCAGCAGAGATTTGGGTTCGACAGGAGCTAAGTCGAGCAATCAGCCCCAGCATTTT CATSRDLGSTGAKSSNQPQHF
TRBJ2-3 . . TRBV19 TGTGCCAGTAGTTCCTCTCACAGCACAGATACGCAGTATTTT CASSSSHSTDTQYF
TRBJ2-7 medium-sized . TRBV27 TGTGCCAGCAGTCCCCAGGGGATAAGCGAGCAGTACTTC CASSPQGISEQYF
TRBJ1-1 . TRBD1 TRBV2 TGTGCCAGCAGTGGACAGGGGGCGAACACTGAAGCTTTCTTT CASSGQGANTEAFF
TRBJ2-7 . . TRBV11-2 TGTGCCAGCAGGGGGCCTCACGAGCAGTACTTC CASRGPHEQYF
TRBJ2-6 . . TRBV19 TGTGCCAGTAGTATGAGGGATACCTCTGGGGCCAACGTCCTGACTTTC CASSMRDTSGANVLTF
TRBJ2-3 . TRBD2 TRBV29-1 TGCAGCGAGAGGGGACTAGCGGGTGAGAGCACAGATACGCAGTATTTT CSERGLAGESTDTQYF
TRBJ2-1 . TRBD1 TRBV19 TGTGCCAGTTCACTACAGGGGGCCTCCTACAATGAGCAGTTCTTC CASSLQGASYNEQFF
TRBJ2-5 . . TRBV7-9 TGTGCCAGCAGCTTAATCTCAGCGCAAGAGACCCAGTACTTC CASSLISAQETQYF
TRBJ2-7 once TRBD1 TRBV19 TGTGCCAGTAGTCCCCACCGGGACAGCTCCTACGAGCAGTACTTC CASSPHRDSSYEQYF
TRBJ2-7 . TRBD2 TRBV7-2 TGTGCCAGCAGCTTAGAACTAGGACGAGCGGGAGTTAGAGCCTACGAGCAGTACTTC CASSLELGRAGVRAYEQYF
TRBJ1-1 . TRBD1 TRBV11-2 TGTGCCAGCAGCCACATAACAGGGGGCGTGAACACTGAAGCTTTCTTT CASSHITGGVNTEAFF
TRBJ1-2 . . TRBV11-3 TGTGCCAGCAGCGACGGAACGGGTACAGTTAGAGGCTACACCTTC CASSDGTGTVRGYTF
TRBJ2-1 . . TRBV7-2 TGTGCCAGCAGCTTAGCTGCTTGGGGTCACTACAATGAGCAGTTCTTC CASSLAAWGHYNEQFF
TRBJ2-7 . . TRBV19 TGTGCCAGTAGTAGTGGGTTTTACTCCTACGAGCAGTACTTC CASSSGFYSYEQYF
TRBJ2-4 . . TRBV7-2 TGTGCCAGCAGCCCAATCGGGCGGCTTAACGCCAAAAACATTCAGTACTTC CASSPIGRLNAKNIQYF
TRBJ2-1 medium-sized TRBD2 TRBV9 TGTGCCAGCAGCGCAGCGGGAGTGCCCTACAATGAGCAGTTCTTC CASSAAGVPYNEQFF
TRBJ2-7 . . TRBV15 TGTGCCACCAGCAGAGGCAGGGGAAACGAGCAGTACTTC CATSRGRGNEQYF
TRBJ2-2 . TRBD1 TRBV5-1 TGCGCCAGCAGCTTGGCCTTTAGGACAGGGGGTGTCGGGGAGCTGTTTTTT CASSLAFRTGGVGELFF
TRBJ1-5 . . TRBV7-9 TGTGCCAGCAGTTCCGAACCCCCGGGAGTGCAGCCCCAGCATTTT CASSSEPPGVQPQHF
TRBJ1-1 . . TRBV9 TGTGCCAGCAGCCCATTCGACGGCTCTGAAGCTTTCTTT CASSPFDGSEAFF
TRBJ2-3 . TRBD2 TRBV5-1 TGCGCCAGCACCTACGATAGCGGGGGCAGCACAGATACGCAGTATTTT CASTYDSGGSTDTQYF
TRBJ2-5 . . TRBV11-2 TGTGCCAGCAGCTTAGTGGCCGACCAAGAGACCCAGTACTTC CASSLVADQETQYF
TRBJ1-3 once . TRBV18 TGTGCCAGCTCACTTCAACAGGTGAACACCATATATTTT CASSLQQVNTIYF
TRBJ2-1 . TRBD2 TRBV7-8 TGTGCCAGCAGCTCCCTGGGGGGACTAGCCGATGAGCAGTTCTTC CASSSLGGLADEQFF
TRBJ2-7 . TRBD2 TRBV6-4 TGTGCCAGCAGTGACTCAAAAATTTGGCGGGAGGAGGGCTCCTACGAGCAGTACTTC CASSDSKIWREEGSYEQYF
TRBJ2-1 . . TRBV25-1 TGTGCCAGCAGGGGCGGGACCTACAATGAGCAGTTCTTC CASRGGTYNEQFF
TRBJ2-5 . TRBD2 TRBV4-2 TGTGCCAGCAGCCGCTCCGGAGGGTTTGGCGGGAGGGATCGTGAGACCCAGTACTTC CASSRSGGFGGRDRETQYF
TRBJ2-3 . TRBD2 TRBV6-1 TGTGCCAGCAGTGAAGCTCGGGGGGGCGTAGATACGCAGTATTTT CASSEARGGVDTQYF
TRBJ1-2 . TRBD1 TRBV25-1 TGTGCCAGCACTTCAGACAGGGCCTATGGCTACACCTTC CASTSDRAYGYTF
TRBJ2-7 few TRBD1 TRBV29-1 TGCAGCGTCCTGACAGGGAGCCCCCACGAGCAGTACTTC CSVLTGSPHEQYF
TRBJ2-7 . TRBD2 TRBV29-1 TGCAGCGTTGAAGGGACTAGCGGGGGGCTGAACTACGAGCAGTACTTC CSVEGTSGGLNYEQYF
TRBJ2-5 once . TRBV5-1 TGCGCCAGCAGCTTGGCCCCCCCCTCAGAGACCCAGTACTTC CASSLAPPSETQYF
TRBJ2-7 . TRBD1 TRBV2 TGTGCCAGCAGTGTTACAGGGGGCCGGGAAGAGCAGTACTTC CASSVTGGREEQYF
TRBJ2-7 . TRBD2 TRBV11-2 TGTGCCAGCAGCTTTAGCGGGGGGGAGGGCGAGCAGTACTTC CASSFSGGEGEQYF
TRBJ1-3 . . TRBV19 TGTGCCAGTAGTATCCCAGCGACCTCTGGAAACACCATATATTTT CASSIPATSGNTIYF
TRBJ2-7 . TRBD2 TRBV15 TGTGCCACCAGCGTGACTAGCGGGAGTGTCGAGCAGTACTTC CATSVTSGSVEQYF
TRBJ2-5 . TRBD1 TRBV6-5 TGTGCCAGCAGCCAAAACCCGGGACAGCAAGAGACCCAGTACTTC CASSQNPGQQETQYF
TRBJ1-6 . . TRBV5-5 TGTGCCAGCAGCGCCCGGAAGGGGACGGGTTCACCCCTCCACTTT CASSARKGTGSPLHF
TRBJ1-5 . TRBD1 TRBV7-6 TGTGCCAGCAGCTTAACGAAGGGGGCGCAGCCCCAGCATTTT CASSLTKGAQPQHF
TRBJ2-2 . TRBD1 TRBV2 TGTGCCAGGACAGGGGATCGGAACGGGGAGCTGTTTTTT CARTGDRNGELFF
TRBJ2-5 . TRBD2 TRBV7-2 TGTGCCAGCAGCCCAGGGACTAGCGGTCTCCCCCAAGAGACCCAGTACTTC CASSPGTSGLPQETQYF
TRBJ2-2 once TRBD1 TRBV29-1 TGCAGCATCCGACAGGGGATATTGGACACCGGGGAGCTGTTTTTT CSIRQGILDTGELFF
TRBJ1-2 . . TRBV6-5 TGTGCCAGCAGTTACGGAGGGATGTATGGCTACACCTTC CASSYGGMYGYTF
TRBJ1-2 . . TRBV9 TGTGCCAGCAGCGTCGGGAACTGGGGCTACACCTTC CASSVGNWGYTF